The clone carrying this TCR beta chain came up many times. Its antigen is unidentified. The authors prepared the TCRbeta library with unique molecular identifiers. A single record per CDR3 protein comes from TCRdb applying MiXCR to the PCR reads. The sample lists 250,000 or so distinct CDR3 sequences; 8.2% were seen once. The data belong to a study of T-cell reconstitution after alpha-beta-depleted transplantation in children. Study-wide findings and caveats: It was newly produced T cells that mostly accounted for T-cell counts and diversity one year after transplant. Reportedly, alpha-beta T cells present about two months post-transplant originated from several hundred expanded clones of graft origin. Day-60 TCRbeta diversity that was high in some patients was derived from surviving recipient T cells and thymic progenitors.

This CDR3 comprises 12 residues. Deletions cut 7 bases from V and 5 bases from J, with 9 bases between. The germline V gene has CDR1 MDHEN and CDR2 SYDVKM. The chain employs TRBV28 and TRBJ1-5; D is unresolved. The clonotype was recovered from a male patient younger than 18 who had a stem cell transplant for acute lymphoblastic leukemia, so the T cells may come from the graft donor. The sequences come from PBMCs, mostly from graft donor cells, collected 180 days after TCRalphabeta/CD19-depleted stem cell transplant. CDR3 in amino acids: CASMGQDQPQHF. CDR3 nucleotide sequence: TGTGCCAGCATGGGCCAGGATCAGCCCCAGCATTTT.